This T cell receptor (beta chain) was found in a study of blood T cell repertoires in COVID-19. At the level of the study: Sources were T cells, B-cell-depleted T cells, or PBMCs; the material itself was cDNA or gDNA.

Germline CDR1 SEHNR, CDR2 FQNEAQ (reference sequence). This CDR3 spans 16 amino acids. Trimming took 3 bases from V and 2 from J, leaving 17 bases between them. The repertoire was sequenced with immunoSEQ multiplex PCR; TCRdb's copy has only in-frame clones and lacks some. The sample lists around 170,000 clones, around 84% seen once, with about 7.3% in the top ten. Sequencing input: peripheral blood. J is TRBJ2-7 and V is TRBV7-9, with D possibly matching TRBD2 (5 bases). The TCR comes from a man in his fifties with active or convalescent COVID-19. DNA for the CDR3: TGTGCCAGCAGCTTTTTTATGGCGGGCGTAACCTACGAGCAGTACTTC. It yields the protein CASSFFMAGVTYEQYF.